A single TCR beta chain is shown here with its context. V gave up 7 bases and J gave up 4 bases, with 32 bases separating them. Germline V lookup: CDR1 PRHDT, CDR2 FYEKMQ (reference sequence). The CDR3 spans 20 residues. Produced via immunoSEQ multiplex PCR; TCRdb's table is partial and in-frame only. Seen here are more than 65,000 clones, around 92% observed once, and the top ten hold over 2%. This sample was taken from a study of T cell changes during pregnancy in multiple sclerosis. This sequence originates from a female donor with multiple sclerosis, enrolled in a pregnancy study. The specimen comprised peripheral blood, sampled in the first trimester of pregnancy. The J gene is TRBJ1-3, the V gene TRBV13, with D perhaps matching TRBD1 (6 bases). DNA of the CDR3: TGTGCCAGCACGGGGCCGTTCCAGGGCAGGGGTTTGAGTGTAGGAAACACCATATATTTT. Translated, it gives CASTGPFQGRGLSVGNTIYF.